This TCR beta chain was sequenced in a study of blood T cell repertoires in COVID-19. In the study overall: Samples taken during acute and convalescent COVID-19 were collected in the United States, Italy and Spain. T cells, B-cell-depleted T cells, or PBMCs provided the cDNA or gDNA that served as material.

Looked up from germline, CDR1 is SGHVS and CDR2 is FQNEAQ. The CDR3 has 16 amino acids. Germline trimming cut 1 base from V and 0 bases from J; bases unmatched to any gene: 3. In the authors' methods: The authors estimated nucleated cell counts from reference gene primer amplification. Generated by immunoSEQ multiplex PCR, the TCRdb table keeps only in-frame clones and is missing some. That table gives V, J and clone size, and the DNA gave D and trimming. The sample has over 150,000 clones, approximately 84% seen once. The clonotype comes from a man aged 18 to 29 with active or convalescent COVID-19. Sequenced material: peripheral blood. The gene calls are TRBV7-8 and TRBJ2-3, with 8 bases aligning to TRBD1. CDR3 DNA: TGTGCCAGCAGCTTAGTCACAGGGGGTAGCACAGATACGCAGTATTTT. Amino acid sequence: CASSLVTGGSTDTQYF.